These 8 T cell receptor beta chains came from one sample sequenced in a study of siplizumab effects on memory and regulatory T cells. The protocol was immunoSEQ multiplex PCR, while the TCRdb copy is restricted to in-frame clones and leaves out a portion. The data contain fewer than 85,000 clones, over 90% of them singletons. Sequenced sample: CD8+ T cells sorted from blood. The receptors stem from a human donor in good health.

This chain connects TRBV6-1 to TRBJ2-3; no clear D. CDR1 and CDR2 (germline): MNHNS, SASEGT. V was pared by 7 bases and J by 5 bases, with 10 bases between. The CDR3 consists of 12 residues. The CDR3 bases are TGTGCCAGCACCTATGGGGTAGATACGCAGTATTTT. Translated: CASTYGVDTQYF.

The chain is built from TRBV2 and TRBJ2-5, with 8 bases identical to TRBD1. V was clipped by 7 bases and J by 2 bases; unmatched bases: 9. This CDR3 is built from 15 residues. Germline CDR1 SNHLY, CDR2 FYNNEI. As DNA, the CDR3 is TGTGCCAGCACCAGGGGACAGGAGGGGCAAGAGACCCAGTACTTC. The encoded protein is CASTRGQEGQETQYF.

The chain joins TRBV25-1 to TRBJ2-7, with a possible D match to TRBD1 (5 bases). V was pared by 7 bases and J by 0 bases, with 7 bases between. The CDR3 length is 12 residues. The germline CDR1 and CDR2 sequences are MGHDK and SYGVNS. CDR3 residues: CASKQGSYEQYF. DNA of the CDR3: TGTGCCAGCAAGCAGGGCTCCTACGAGCAGTACTTC.

The CDR3 loop is CASSYGSNQPQHF. The CDR3, as DNA: TGTGCCAGCAGTTACGGTAGCAATCAGCCCCAGCATTTT. The rearrangement joins TRBV27 to TRBJ1-5; unclear D gene. CDR1 is MNHEY, CDR2 SMNVEV, per germline (reference sequence). Trimming shortened V by 4 bases and J by 0 bases, and 4 bases separated the two germline ends. The CDR3 is made up of 13 amino acids.

The rearrangement joins TRBV13 to TRBJ2-2, with D possibly matching TRBD2 (6 bases). CDR3 length: 14 amino acids. V was clipped by 1 base and J by 6 bases, with 9 bases between them. Germline CDR1 PRHDT, CDR2 FYEKMQ (reference sequence). The CDR3, as DNA: TGTGCCAGCAGCTTAGTCGGGGAGGCCGGGGAGCTGTTTTTT. Translated: CASSLVGEAGELFF.

The chain joins TRBV19 to TRBJ1-2, with 9 bases fitting TRBD1. With 3 bases clipped from V and 6 bases from J, the junction kept 5 bases outside the gene matches. The CDR3 loop spans 14 amino acids. CDR1 and CDR2 (germline): LNHDA, SQIVND (reference sequence). CDR3 in amino acids: CASSMGTGQDGYTF. CDR3 coding DNA: TGTGCCAGTAGTATGGGGACAGGGCAGGATGGCTACACCTTC. The complete variable domain, with remaining parts taken from reference TRBV19 and TRBJ1-2, reads DGGITQSPKYLFRKEGQNVTLSCEQNLNHDAMYWYRQDPGQGLRLIYYSQIVNDFQKGDIAEGYSVSREKKESFPLTVTSAQKNPTAFYLCASSMGTGQDGYTFGSGTRLTVV.

The chain is built from TRBV28 and TRBJ1-5; D possibly corresponds to TRBD1 (5 bases). CDR1 is MDHEN and CDR2 is SYDVKM in the germline V gene. This CDR3 is built from 14 residues. V was clipped by 6 bases and J by 5 bases, with 14 bases between them. CDR3 nucleotide sequence: TGTGCCAGCAGATTAGGTGGGGGGGATCAGCCCCAGCATTTT. As protein: CASRLGGGDQPQHF. Variable domain in full (rest from reference TRBV28 and TRBJ1-5): DVKVTQSSRYLVKRTGEKVFLECVQDMDHENMFWYRQDPGLGLRLIYFSYDVKMKEKGDIPEGYSVSREKKERFSLILESASTNQTSMYLCASRLGGGDQPQHFGDGTRLSIL.

The chain uses TRBV19 and TRBJ2-4; no clear D. Germline lookup yields CDR1 LNHDA and CDR2 SQIVND (reference sequence). Trimming removed 3 bases at V and 1 base at J, with 13 bases between. CDR3 length: 16 amino acids. CDR3 bases: TGTGCCAGTAGTATGGCCCTGGGCCCGGCCAAAAACATTCAGTACTTC. Protein product: CASSMALGPAKNIQYF.